This TCR beta chain was recorded in a study of blood T cell repertoires in COVID-19. Whole-study context: Some COVID-19 samples were acute and others convalescent; all came from the United States, Italy and Spain. Sample material is recorded as cDNA or gDNA derived from T cells, B-cell-depleted T cells, or PBMCs.

The authors' processing: Reference gene primer amplification yielded estimated nucleated cell counts. Only in-frame clones appear in the TCRdb table, and some are missing; sequencing was by immunoSEQ multiplex PCR. D and trimming come from the DNA, and the V and J calls and clone size come from that table. The table has more than 120,000 clones, about nine tenths seen once. V shed 1 base, J shed 4 bases, and the junction held 8 bases outside the gene matches. The CDR3 contains 16 residues. Germline V gene sequence: CDR1 SGHVS, CDR2 FNYEAQ. Sequencing used peripheral blood. The receptor's source is a human donor in a cohort sampled during active COVID-19. This chain uses TRBV7-6 with TRBJ1-1; 8 nucleotides align to TRBD1. The DNA for the CDR3 is TGTGCCAGCAGCTTAGTGGCGGTCGGACAGGGCACTGAAGCTTTCTTT. The encoded protein is CASSLVAVGQGTEAFF.